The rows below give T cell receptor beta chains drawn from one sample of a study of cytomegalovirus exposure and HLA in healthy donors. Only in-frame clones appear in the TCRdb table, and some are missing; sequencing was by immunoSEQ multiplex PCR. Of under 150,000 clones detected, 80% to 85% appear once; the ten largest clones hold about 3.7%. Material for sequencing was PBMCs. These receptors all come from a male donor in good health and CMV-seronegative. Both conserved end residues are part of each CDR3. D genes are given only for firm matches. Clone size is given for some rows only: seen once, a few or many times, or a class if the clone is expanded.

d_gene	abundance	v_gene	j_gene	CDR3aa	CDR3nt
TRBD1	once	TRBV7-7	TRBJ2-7	CASSRGQPYEQYF	TGTGCCAGTAGCCGGGGACAGCCCTACGAGCAGTACTTC
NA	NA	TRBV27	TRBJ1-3	CASSPRGGNTIYF	TGTGCCAGCAGCCCCAGGGGTGGAAACACCATATATTTT
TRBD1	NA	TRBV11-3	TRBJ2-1	CASSLSGTASYNEQFF	TGTGCCAGCAGCTTAAGTGGGACAGCCTCCTACAATGAGCAGTTCTTC
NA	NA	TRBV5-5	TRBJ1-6	CASSLNSAPLHF	TGTGCCAGCAGCTTGAATAGCGCACCCCTCCACTTT
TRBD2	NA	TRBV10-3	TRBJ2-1	CAISNRGDQQFF	TGTGCCATCAGTAACCGGGGGGACCAGCAGTTCTTC
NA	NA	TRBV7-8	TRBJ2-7	CASSLFSAYEQYF	TGTGCCAGCAGCTTATTTTCCGCCTACGAGCAGTACTTC
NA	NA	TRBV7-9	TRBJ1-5	CSSSFSNQPQHF	TGTTCCAGCAGCTTTTCTAATCAGCCCCAGCATTTT
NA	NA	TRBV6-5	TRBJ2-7	CASKAENSYEQYF	TGTGCCAGCAAGGCGGAGAACTCCTACGAGCAGTACTTC
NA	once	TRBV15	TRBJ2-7	CATSRGPGFTYEQYF	TGTGCCACCAGCAGAGGCCCAGGGTTTACCTACGAGCAGTACTTC
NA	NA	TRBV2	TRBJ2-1	CASNRGPGDEQFF	TGTGCCAGCAACCGAGGGCCGGGAGATGAGCAGTTCTTC
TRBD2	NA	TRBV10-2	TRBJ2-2	CASRTSGRDTGELFF	TGCGCCAGCCGGACTAGCGGGAGGGACACCGGGGAGCTGTTTTTT